Below, one T cell receptor beta chain is given with its context. Its antigen remains undetermined. This could be a read error, since a much larger clone is one nucleotide away. The receptor library was made with 5' RACE. The instrument was an Illumina HiSeq 2500. The second PCR ran for roughly 7 to 11 cycles and used a J-beta primer mix along with a sample-barcoded 5' primer. Each TCR beta cDNA molecule received a unique molecular identifier from a template-switch 5' adaptor carrying 12 random nucleotides. At least 2.5 million CDR3-containing paired-end reads were obtained from each sample. The Mint cDNA synthesis kit, primed by a TRBC-specific oligonucleotide, was used to synthesize first-strand cDNA from all RNA. All cDNA was treated with uracil-DNA glycosylase and then went through a first 18-cycle PCR with the universal primers M1SS and BC2_uni_R. Per the authors' processing: Each sample was normalized by randomly selecting 1 million high-quality reads, each carrying a distinct molecular identifier. Instead of being binned into consensus sequences, reads that shared molecular identifiers were thrown out. MiTCR, with a Q25 quality threshold and the strictest error-elimination algorithm, was used for CDR3 identification, clonotype clustering and error correction. A nonparametric unseen species model with Euler transformation was used to estimate lower-bound total TCR beta diversity. TCRdb's own reprocessing of the public reads used fastp at Q25 and MiXCR and kept productive beta chains. CDR3 protein duplicates are merged, each entry listing the most common genes and DNA. The authors' filters were not applied to this entry. The sample has about 640,000 distinct CDR3 sequences on record, 58% of them singletons. 35% to 40% of the sample comes from the top ten.

The roughly 39 donors, aged roughly 6 to 100 years, were systemically healthy Caucasian individuals from Russia. Each donor gave 8 to 10 milliliters of peripheral blood, drawn into EDTA-treated Vacutainer tubes. Ficoll-Paque density-gradient centrifugation was used to isolate PBMCs, with at least 6 million obtained per sample. Trizol reagent was used to extract total RNA from PBMCs, with at least 6 micrograms per sample. Naive CD45RAhigh/CD27high T cell percentages were measured by flow cytometry on a PBMC aliquot from every donor. This sample is part of a study of blood T cells in healthy people across ages (dated by TCRdb to the mid-2010s). With regard to the full study: In model experiments, template switching captured roughly one uniquely barcoded TCR beta cDNA molecule for every two T cells. To track age-related changes in TCR beta repertoire diversity, the study relied on deep sequencing normalized with unique cDNA molecular identifiers. Four age groups were formed from the donors: young (average approximately 17 years), middle-aged (around 37), aged (62) and long-lived (less than 85). To avoid experimental bias, donors of different ages were spread randomly across the sequencing lanes. The study analyzed two additional independent replicas of 1 million unique cDNA reads from the same blood draw for two donors, one aged 18 to 29 and one aged 80 or older.

CDR1 and CDR2 are drawn from the germline V gene (reference sequence): PRHDT, FYEKMQ. Counted from cysteine to phenylalanine, this CDR3 has 12 amino acids. Only the CDR3 portion is preserved as DNA: 36 bases, with reading frame beginning at the first base. What the study reported, not specific to this receptor: Estimates of total diversity based on one million sequenced T cells were considered lower bounds and underestimates. Bulk unsorted PBMC profiling prevented conclusive comparison of naive and antigen-experienced compartments. Observed TCR beta diversity correlated strongly with the percentage of naive T cells measured by flow cytometry. The CMV infection status of donors was not known, potentially confounding age-related changes in expanded clonotypes. Compared with the aged group, the long-lived group had more naive CD4+ T cells, fewer expanded clones and increased TCR diversity, a pattern suggesting age selection. Observed TCR beta diversity per million T cells fell roughly linearly with age, and a significant reduction was already apparent by age around 40.

The rearranged segments are TRBV13 and TRBJ2-2, with TRBD2 as a weak D call on 6 bases. Sequencing was done on a sample of blood. The receptor was isolated from a man between 60 and 75 years old in good health. The CDR3 sequence is CASSPRPGGLFF. The DNA is TGTGCCAGCAGCCCACGGCCCGGGGGGCTGTTTTTT.